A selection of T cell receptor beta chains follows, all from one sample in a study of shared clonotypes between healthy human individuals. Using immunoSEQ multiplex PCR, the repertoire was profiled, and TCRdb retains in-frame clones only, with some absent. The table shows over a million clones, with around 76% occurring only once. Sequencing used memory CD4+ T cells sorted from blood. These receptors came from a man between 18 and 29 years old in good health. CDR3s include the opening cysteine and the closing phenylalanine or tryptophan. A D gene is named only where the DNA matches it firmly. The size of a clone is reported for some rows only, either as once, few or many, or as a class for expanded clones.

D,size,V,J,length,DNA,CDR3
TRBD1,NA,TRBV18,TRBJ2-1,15,TGTGCCAGCTCACCCCCGGGACAGGGGTACAATGAGCAGTTCTTC,CASSPPGQGYNEQFF
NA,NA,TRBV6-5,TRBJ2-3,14,TGTGCCAGCAGACTTAGCGGATTCACAGATACGCAGTATTTT,CASRLSGFTDTQYF
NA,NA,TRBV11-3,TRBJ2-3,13,TGTGCCAGCAGCTTAAACGGCCTAGATACGCAGTATTTT,CASSLNGLDTQYF
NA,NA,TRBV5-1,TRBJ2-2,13,TGCGCCAGCAGCGGCGGGAACACCGGGGAGCTGTTTTTT,CASSGGNTGELFF
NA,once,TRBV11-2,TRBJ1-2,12,TGTGCCAGCAGCCGAGAGGGCGGTGGCTACACCTTC,CASSREGGGYTF
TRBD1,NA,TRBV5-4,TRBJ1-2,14,TGTGCCAGCTCTCGGAGGGGGACAGGGTATGGCTACACCTTC,CASSRRGTGYGYTF
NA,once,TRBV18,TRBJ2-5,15,TGTGCCAGCTCACCAAGGAGAAGGCAACAAGAGACCCAGTACTTC,CASSPRRRQQETQYF
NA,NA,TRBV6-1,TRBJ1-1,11,TGTGCCAGCAGCCGGGGACCTGAAGCTTTCTTT,CASSRGPEAFF
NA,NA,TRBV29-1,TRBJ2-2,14,TGCAGCGTTGAAGGGAGAGTTAACACCGGGGAGCTGTTTTTT,CSVEGRVNTGELFF
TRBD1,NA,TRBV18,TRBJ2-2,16,TGTGCCAGCTCACCATTTACAGGGGGCAACACCGGGGAGCTGTTTTTT,CASSPFTGGNTGELFF
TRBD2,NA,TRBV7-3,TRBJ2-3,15,TGTGCCAGCAGTTACGGGACTAGCGGGACAAATACGCAGTATTTT,CASSYGTSGTNTQYF
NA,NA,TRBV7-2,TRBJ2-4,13,TGTGCCAGCAGCCTCTCACAAGACGGCATTCAGTACTTC,CASSLSQDGIQYF
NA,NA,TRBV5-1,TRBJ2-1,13,TGCGCCAGCAGCACTGGGACTTACAATGAGCAGTTCTTC,CASSTGTYNEQFF
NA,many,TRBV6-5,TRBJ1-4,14,TGTGCCAGCAGTCAACAGGGCCGGTTGGAAAAACTGTTTTTT,CASSQQGRLEKLFF
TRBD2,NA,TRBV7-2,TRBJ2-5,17,TGTGCCAGCAGACAACCGCCCGGGACTAGGGGACAAGAGACCCAGTACTTC,CASRQPPGTRGQETQYF
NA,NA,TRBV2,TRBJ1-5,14,TGTGCCAGCAGTGGAGGGTATGGCAATCAGCCCCAGCATTTT,CASSGGYGNQPQHF
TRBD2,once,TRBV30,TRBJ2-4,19,TGTGCCTGGGGGGGTTCCCGGACTAGCGGGAGTGGAGCCAAAAACATTCAGTACTTC,CAWGGSRTSGSGAKNIQYF
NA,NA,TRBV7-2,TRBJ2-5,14,TGTGCCAGCAGCTTAGAAGTGACACGAGAGACCCAGTACTTC,CASSLEVTRETQYF
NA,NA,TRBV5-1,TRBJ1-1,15,TGCGCCAGCAGCTTGGCTCAGGGGAGGGGCACTGAAGCTTTCTTT,CASSLAQGRGTEAFF
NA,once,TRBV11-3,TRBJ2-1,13,TGTGCCAGCAGCTTAGATCTAGACAATGAGCAGTTCTTC,CASSLDLDNEQFF
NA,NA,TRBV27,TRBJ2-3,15,TGTGCCAGCAGTTTTGGGGCAGTGGGCACAGATACGCAGTATTTT,CASSFGAVGTDTQYF
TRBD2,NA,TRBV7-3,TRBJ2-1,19,TGTGCCAGCAGCTTAAGGGCTAGCGGGGGCCAACCCCTTTACAATGAGCAGTTCTTC,CASSLRASGGQPLYNEQFF
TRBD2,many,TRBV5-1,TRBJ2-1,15,TGCGCCAGCAGTACTAGCGGACTTGGACACAATGAGCAGTTCTTC,CASSTSGLGHNEQFF
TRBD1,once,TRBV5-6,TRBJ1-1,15,TGTGCCAGCAGGCGACAGGGGGCGCTTAACACTGAAGCTTTCTTT,CASRRQGALNTEAFF
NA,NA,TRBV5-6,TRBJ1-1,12,TGTGCTAGGCCCACCCCGAACACTGAAGCTTTCTTT,CARPTPNTEAFF
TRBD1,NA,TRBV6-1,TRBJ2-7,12,TGTGCCAGCAGTCAACCAGACAGGGCTCCGTACTTC,CASSQPDRAPYF
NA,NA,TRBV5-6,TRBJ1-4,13,TGTGCCAGCAGCTTGCCAGGAGGGGAAAAACTGTTTTTT,CASSLPGGEKLFF
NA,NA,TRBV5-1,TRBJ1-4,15,TGCGCCAGCAGCCGGACAGAAACAACTAATGAAAAACTGTTTTTT,CASSRTETTNEKLFF
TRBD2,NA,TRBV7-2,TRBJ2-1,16,TGTGCCAGCAGCGTACTAGCGGGTAACACCTACAATGAGCAGTTCTTC,CASSVLAGNTYNEQFF
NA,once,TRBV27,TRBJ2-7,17,TGTGCCAGCAGTCATATCCGGGGGCGTGTGAACTCCTACGAGCAGTACTTC,CASSHIRGRVNSYEQYF
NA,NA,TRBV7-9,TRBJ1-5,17,TGTGCCAGCAGCTTAGGCCGTTGGGGGGATAGCAATCAGCCCCAGCATTTT,CASSLGRWGDSNQPQHF
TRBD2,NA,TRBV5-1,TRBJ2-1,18,TGCGCCAGCAGCTTGTACGGTTCTAGCGGGGTCTTCTACAATGAGCAGTTCTTC,CASSLYGSSGVFYNEQFF
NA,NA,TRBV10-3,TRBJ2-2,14,TGTGCCATCAAAGAGAGATTAAACACCGGGGAGCTGTTTTTT,CAIKERLNTGELFF
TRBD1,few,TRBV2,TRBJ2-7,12,TGTGCCAGCAGGGGACAGACCTACGAGCAGTACTTC,CASRGQTYEQYF
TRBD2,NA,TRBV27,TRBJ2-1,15,TGTGCCAGCAGTTGGGGACTAGCGGCCTACAATGAGCAGTTCTTC,CASSWGLAAYNEQFF
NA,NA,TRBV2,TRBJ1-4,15,TGTGCCAGCAGTTCCTCGGGGGGAACTAATGAAAAACTGTTTTTT,CASSSSGGTNEKLFF
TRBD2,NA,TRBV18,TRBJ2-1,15,TGTGCCAGCTCACCACGACCGGAGCTAGCGGATGCGCAGTTCTTC,CASSPRPELADAQFF
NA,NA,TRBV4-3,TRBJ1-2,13,TGCGCCAGCAGCCAACTACAGGGCGGAGGCTACACCTTC,CASSQLQGGGYTF
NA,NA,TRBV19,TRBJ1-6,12,TGTGCCAGTAGTAAGGCCAATTCACCCCTCCACTTT,CASSKANSPLHF
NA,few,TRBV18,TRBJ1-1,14,TGTGCCAGCTCACCTACAGGGCTGAACACTGAAGCTTTCTTT,CASSPTGLNTEAFF
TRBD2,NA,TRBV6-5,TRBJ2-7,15,TGTGCCAGCAGTTACTTCGCTAGCGGGGGCTACGAGCAGTACTTC,CASSYFASGGYEQYF
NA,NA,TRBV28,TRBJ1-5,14,TGTGCCAGCAGTTTTGGAAGCTTCAATCAGCCCCAGCATTTT,CASSFGSFNQPQHF
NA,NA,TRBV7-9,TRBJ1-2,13,TGTGCCAGCAGCTCCCCGGGGAGGTCGGGCTACACCTTC,CASSSPGRSGYTF
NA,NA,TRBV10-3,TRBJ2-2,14,TGTGCCACCTGCAGTTCCCCAAACACCGGGGAGCTGTTTTTT,CATCSSPNTGELFF
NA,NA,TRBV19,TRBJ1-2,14,TGTGCCAGTAGATCAGGAGGGGTCTACTATGGCTACACCTTC,CASRSGGVYYGYTF
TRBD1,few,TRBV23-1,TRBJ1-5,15,TGCGCCAGCAGTCAACGACAGGGGGACGGTCAGCCCCAGCATTTT,CASSQRQGDGQPQHF
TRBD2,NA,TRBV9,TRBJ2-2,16,TGTGCCAGCAGCGTAGGTCCTAGCGGGGACACCGGGGAGCTGTTTTTT,CASSVGPSGDTGELFF
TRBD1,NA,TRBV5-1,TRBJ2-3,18,TGCGCCAGCAGCCCAGAAGCCGGCTTCAGGGGGCGGGCAGATACGCAGTATTTT,CASSPEAGFRGRADTQYF
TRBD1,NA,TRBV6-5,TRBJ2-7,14,TGTGCCAGCAGTTACCCCGGACAGGGAAACGAGCAGTACTTC,CASSYPGQGNEQYF
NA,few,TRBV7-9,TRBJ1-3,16,TGTGCCAGCAGCTTGGTCATGGGACCCTCTGGAAACACCATATATTTT,CASSLVMGPSGNTIYF
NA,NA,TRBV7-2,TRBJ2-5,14,TGTGCCAGCAGCACAGGCCCTTACCAAGAGACCCAGTACTTC,CASSTGPYQETQYF